Below are 27 T cell receptor beta chains sequenced from a single sample in a study of blood T cell repertoires in COVID-19. Libraries were prepared by immunoSEQ multiplex PCR; TCRdb keeps only in-frame clonotypes and omits some of them. Among around 70,000 clones listed, about 86% were seen once. Material: peripheral blood. All receptors come from a human donor in a cohort sampled during active COVID-19.

This clone appeared a single time. The rearrangement links TRBV5-8 to TRBJ2-5; 8 nucleotides agree with TRBD2. From germline, CDR1 is SGHTS and CDR2 YDEGEE. The length of the CDR3 is 16 residues. Trimming took 1 base from V and 2 from J; bases not matched to a gene: 7. The CDR3 loop is CASSLISGALQETQYF. The CDR3 DNA is TGTGCCAGCAGCTTGATTAGCGGGGCCCTACAAGAGACCCAGTACTTC.

The chain couples TRBV24-1 to TRBJ2-7; TRBD1 matches at 9 bases. The CDR3 extends over 15 amino acids. The germline V gene has CDR1 KGHDR and CDR2 SFDVKD. J lost 7 bases, V lost 4 bases, and 10 bases had no gene match. The CDR3 coding sequence is TGTGCCACCAGTGACCCGGGACAGGGAACTGGTGAGCAGTACTTC. This translates into CATSDPGQGTGEQYF.

The chain joins TRBV7-2 to TRBJ2-3; 8 nucleotides line up with TRBD2. V was pared by 4 bases and J by 8 bases, with 8 bases of the junction left unmatched. Germline V gives CDR1 SGHTA, CDR2 FQGNSA. This CDR3 spans 14 amino acids. CDR3 sequence: CASSSGLASGTQYF. CDR3 bases: TGTGCCAGCAGCTCAGGACTAGCTTCGGGTACGCAGTATTTT. Full variable domain (missing parts from reference TRBV7-2 and TRBJ2-3): GAGVSQSPSNKVTEKGKDVELRCDPISGHTALYWYRQSLGQGLEFLIYFQGNSAPDKSGLPSDRFSAERTGGSVSTLTIQRTQQEDSAVYLCASSSGLASGTQYFGPGTRLTVL.

This clone was picked up a small number of times. The rearrangement joins TRBV11-2 to TRBJ1-5; D uncertain. The CDR3 extends over 13 amino acids. Trimming took 0 bases from V and 7 from J, leaving 7 bases between them. Germline assignment: CDR1 SGHAT and CDR2 FQNNGV. For the CDR3, the DNA is TGTGCCAGCAGCTTAGATCTGAGGCAGCCCCAGCATTTT. Translation gives CASSLDLRQPQHF.

This clone was seen once. The genes are TRBV19 and TRBJ2-7; 8 bases fit TRBD1. Germline lookup yields CDR1 LNHDA and CDR2 SQIVND (reference sequence). V lost 4 bases to trimming and J lost 2 bases; unmatched junction nucleotides: 16. This CDR3 contains 18 residues. The CDR3 DNA reads as TGTGCCAGTAGTACCCCCAGGGACACAGGGGGTCCGCCCTACGAGCAGTACTTC. It codes for CASSTPRDTGGPPYEQYF.

The chain couples TRBV7-2 to TRBJ1-4; 7 bases map to TRBD1. Trimming cost V 5 bases and J 5 bases; bases outside gene matches: 8. Germline assignment: CDR1 SGHTA and CDR2 FQGNSA. This CDR3 comprises 15 residues. The chain's CDR3 is CASSPRDSTNEKLFF. DNA for the CDR3: TGTGCCAGCAGCCCGAGGGACAGCACAAATGAAAAACTGTTTTTT.

V gene TRBV30 combines with J gene TRBJ1-4; D unclear. The V end lost 2 bases, the J end lost 6 bases, and 4 bases lay between the germline ends. The CDR3 length is 11 residues. The germline CDR1 and CDR2 sequences are GTSNPN and SVGIG (reference sequence). The CDR3 coding sequence is TGTGCCTGGAGTACGGATGAAAAACTGTTTTTT. Translating gives CAWSTDEKLFF.

This rearrangement joins TRBV6-1 to TRBJ1-2; 8 nucleotides agree with TRBD1. The V segment lost 2 bases and the J segment 8 bases; nucleotides outside the gene matches: 7. CDR1 MNHNS and CDR2 SASEGT come from the germline V gene. CDR3 size: 14 residues. CDR3 sequence reads: CASSENQGAGGYTF. The CDR3 DNA follows: TGTGCCAGCAGTGAAAACCAGGGGGCTGGGGGCTACACCTTC.

V usage is TRBV7-9 and J usage is TRBJ2-2, with 13 bases aligning to TRBD2. V trimming: 4 bases; J trimming: 5 bases; junction bases outside the gene matches: 4. The CDR3 runs 16 residues. Germline assignment: CDR1 SEHNR and CDR2 FQNEAQ (reference sequence). CDR3 sequence reads: CASSSTSGGPTGELFF. Here the CDR3 DNA reads TGTGCCAGCAGCTCGACTAGCGGGGGGCCTACCGGGGAGCTGTTTTTT.

The chain links TRBV5-1 to TRBJ1-6; D is ambiguous. The CDR3 is 14 residues long. Germline loops: CDR1 SGHRS, CDR2 YFSETQ. With 5 bases removed from V and 3 bases from J, the gap between germline ends came to 9 bases. The CDR3 sequence: CASRRGNYNSPLHF. The CDR3 DNA follows: TGCGCCAGCAGAAGAGGGAACTATAATTCACCCCTCCACTTT.

The V gene is TRBV3-1 (or the pseudogene TRBV3-2), the J gene TRBJ2-2, with D hard to call. Trimming took 4 bases from V and 4 from J, leaving 16 bases between them. The V gene's germline CDR1 is LGHDT and CDR2 YNNKEL (reference sequence). This CDR3 has 16 amino acids. The CDR3 protein is CASSLLLRLSTGELFF. CDR3 DNA: TGTGCCAGCAGCCTTCTCCTCAGACTGTCCACCGGGGAGCTGTTTTTT.

This sequence joins TRBV7-9 and TRBJ2-5, with 11 bases fitting TRBD1. V shed 4 bases, J shed 7 bases, and the junction held 11 bases outside the gene matches. In germline, CDR1 is SEHNR, CDR2 FQNEAQ (reference sequence). The CDR3 totals 16 residues. CDR3 residues: CASSSRTGGAYGTQYF. DNA of the CDR3: TGTGCCAGCAGCTCCCGGACAGGGGGCGCTTACGGGACCCAGTACTTC.

The rearrangement links TRBV6-4 to TRBJ2-2; 7 nucleotides line up with TRBD2. CDR1 MRHNA and CDR2 SNTAGT come from the germline V gene. The length of the CDR3 is 16 residues. Trimming removed 0 bases from V and 1 base from J; junction bases left unmatched: 2. The chain's CDR3 is CASSDSPGGNTGELFF. The CDR3 bases are TGTGCCAGCAGTGACTCGCCGGGGGGGAACACCGGGGAGCTGTTTTTT.

The rearrangement links TRBV6-5 to TRBJ2-3; D is possibly TRBD2 (5 bases). Germline V lookup: CDR1 MNHEY, CDR2 SVGAGI. V lost 5 bases and J 4 bases, leaving 16 bases between the germline ends. The CDR3 runs to 15 residues. The CDR3 sequence: CASSHRPDGADTQYF. CDR3 DNA: TGTGCCAGCAGTCACCGTCCAGACGGGGCAGATACGCAGTATTTT.

The V and J genes are TRBV18 and TRBJ2-7; 11 positions agree with TRBD1. Germline CDR1 KGHSH, CDR2 LQKENI. The CDR3 is made up of 13 amino acids. The junction had 1 base not matched to a gene; V was cut back by 5 bases and J by 4 bases. The CDR3 DNA is TGTGCCAGCTCAGGACAGGGGGCTTACGAGCAGTACTTC. Translation gives CASSGQGAYEQYF.

This chain joins TRBV6-6 and TRBJ1-1; the D is unclear. The germline CDR1 and CDR2 sequences are MNHNY and SVGAGI (reference sequence). The CDR3 totals 13 residues. Deletions cut 5 bases from V and 1 base from J, with 8 bases between. The CDR3, as DNA: TGTGCCAGCAGTGATACGGGGAACACTGAAGCTTTCTTT. Translating gives CASSDTGNTEAFF.

This chain joins TRBV12-3 or TRBV12-4 and TRBJ2-2; D gene uncertain. V was clipped by 9 bases and J by 1 base, with 6 bases between them. The CDR3 sequence is 12 residues long. The CDR3, as DNA: TGTGCCAGTGACAAGAACACCGGGGAGCTGTTTTTT. It translates to CASDKNTGELFF.

The rearrangement uses TRBV11-2 and TRBJ2-3; TRBD1 might be the D (5 bases). V was shortened by 5 bases and J by 6 bases, with 15 bases between the two germline ends. Germline values: CDR1 SGHAT, CDR2 FQNNGV. This CDR3 is built from 14 residues. The CDR3 bases are TGTGCCAGCAGCCCGACAGTTAGCAGGGATACGCAGTATTTT. Translated, it gives CASSPTVSRDTQYF.

This chain joins TRBV3-1 (or the pseudogene TRBV3-2) and TRBJ1-2, with D unclear. CDR3 length equals 12 residues. Germline assignment: CDR1 LGHDT and CDR2 YNNKEL (reference sequence). Trimming stripped 2 bases from V and 2 bases from J, with 3 bases between. This CDR3 is CASSQQNYGYTF. CDR3 DNA sequence: TGTGCCAGCAGCCAACAGAACTATGGCTACACCTTC.

The chain joins TRBV7-2 to TRBJ1-2, with 8 bases matching TRBD1. Per germline, CDR1 SGHTA and CDR2 FQGNSA. The junction had 9 bases not matched to a gene; V was cut back by 5 bases and J by 7 bases. The CDR3 has 14 amino acids. CDR3 region: CASSPHTGGAGYTF. CDR3 DNA sequence: TGTGCCAGCAGCCCGCACACAGGGGGGGCTGGCTACACCTTC.

The V gene is TRBV18, the J gene TRBJ2-3; 9 nucleotides line up with TRBD1. This CDR3 contains 15 residues. Germline loops: CDR1 KGHSH, CDR2 LQKENI. Trimming cost V 2 bases and J 4 bases; bases outside gene matches: 4. The CDR3 is CASSPAGQGADTQYF. The CDR3 nucleotides read TGTGCCAGCTCACCAGCGGGACAGGGCGCAGATACGCAGTATTTT.

This clone has a single count. The J gene is TRBJ1-5, the V gene TRBV6-2 or TRBV6-3, with D hard to call. The CDR3 is 16 amino acids. Trimming left V 5 bases short and J 0 bases short, with 14 bases between. Germline V gives CDR1 MNHEY, CDR2 SVGEGT. The CDR3, as DNA: TGTGCCAGCAGTCCCCTCCGGGTTAATAGCAATCAGCCCCAGCATTTT. Its protein product is CASSPLRVNSNQPQHF.

This clone was seen a few times. V is TRBV7-9 and J is TRBJ2-7, with 8 positions matching TRBD1. V trimming: 5 bases; J trimming: 6 bases; junction bases outside the gene matches: 9. CDR1 and CDR2 from the germline V gene are SEHNR and FQNEAQ (reference sequence). This CDR3 spans 14 amino acids. CDR3 coding DNA: TGTGCCAGCAGCCCCAGGGGACAGGCGGGCGAGCAGTACTTC. Amino acids: CASSPRGQAGEQYF.

This chain uses TRBV7-2 with TRBJ1-1; D not resolved. This CDR3 contains 14 residues. Trimming stripped 3 bases from V and 1 base from J, with 9 bases between. Germline CDR1 reads SGHTA; CDR2 reads FQGNSA. CDR3 DNA: TGTGCCAGCAGCTTCCCCACACGGAACACTGAAGCTTTCTTT. Protein sequence: CASSFPTRNTEAFF.

The chain uses TRBV9 and TRBJ1-2; TRBD1 is a possible D gene (6 bases). CDR1 and CDR2 from the germline V gene are SGDLS and YYNGEE. V lost 0 bases to trimming and J lost 0 bases, with 15 bases between them. There are 17 residues in the CDR3. The DNA for the CDR3 is TGTGCCAGCAGCGTAGCAATCGGGGGGCAAGCTAACTATGGCTACACCTTC. Amino acids: CASSVAIGGQANYGYTF.

The chain is built from TRBV7-8 and TRBJ2-1; tentative D call: TRBD2 (7 bases). The CDR3 is made up of 14 amino acids. V lost 5 bases and J 4 bases, leaving 12 bases between the germline ends. Germline CDR1 is SGHVS and CDR2 is FQNEAQ. Here the CDR3 reads CASSPGGHYNEQFF. The CDR3 nucleotides read TGTGCCAGCAGCCCGGGGGGACATTACAATGAGCAGTTCTTC.

J is TRBJ1-3 and V is TRBV6-5, with D maybe TRBD1 (5 bases). Trimming cost V 2 bases and J 0 bases, with 11 bases left between them. The CDR3 loop spans 16 amino acids. From germline, CDR1 is MNHEY and CDR2 SVGAGI. This chain's CDR3 is CASSYGGVTSGNTIYF. The DNA of the CDR3 is TGTGCCAGCAGTTACGGGGGGGTGACCTCTGGAAACACCATATATTTT.